This entry lists 2 T cell receptor beta chains sequenced from one sample in a study of cytomegalovirus exposure and HLA in healthy donors. The PCR had 60 Vbeta and 13 Jbeta primers. The protocol was immunoSEQ multiplex PCR, while the TCRdb copy is restricted to in-frame clones and leaves out a portion. This sample yields about 200,000 clones, of which 87% are seen a single time; 1.3% belongs to the top ten. Sequenced: PBMCs. These receptors all stem from a man aged 25 to 40 in good health and CMV-seronegative.

The table lists this clone with a count of one. V gene TRBV28 combines with J gene TRBJ1-5, with a weak D call TRBD1 (5 bases). Per germline, CDR1 MDHEN and CDR2 SYDVKM. V was clipped by 8 bases and J by 0 bases, with 20 bases between them. The CDR3 totals 17 residues. CDR3: CASSTGYRVYSNQPQHF. For the CDR3, the DNA is TGTGCCAGCTCCACAGGTTACCGGGTTTATAGCAATCAGCCCCAGCATTTT.

This chain connects TRBV21-1 to TRBJ1-5. TRBV21-1 is assigned pseudogene status. The CDR3 has 14 residues. The CDR3 nucleotides are TGTGCCAGCAGCATGCCGCGGGGATATCAGCCCCAGCATTTT. This codes for CASSMPRGYQPQHF.